Described below is a single TCR beta chain sequence and its context. The antigen is undetermined. Both 60 Vbeta primers and 13 Jbeta primers went into the PCR. Authors' processing steps: In a later analysis, of roughly 83 million unique beta chains, around 9.9 million appeared in at least two donors. Sequenced by immunoSEQ multiplex PCR; TCRdb stores in-frame clones only, minus some. The V and J calls and clone size come from that table; D and trimming were worked out from the DNA. The sample carries 120,000 or so clones, roughly 80% recorded once. The data belong to a study of cytomegalovirus exposure and HLA in healthy donors. Study-level background: An earlier analysis found 95 million to 140 million unique TCR beta sequences from 150 million to 200 million T cells.

CDR3 length equals 13 residues. Germline assignment: CDR1 MNHEY and CDR2 SVGAGI. Trimming took off 0 bases at V and 6 bases at J, with 8 bases between the two ends. Each of the donors was a healthy bone marrow donor. Study-wide results and caveats: Reports state that TCR beta sequences accurately predicted most subjects' HLA-A and HLA-B alleles.

The sample taken for sequencing was PBMCs. The chain uses TRBV6-5 and TRBJ1-1, with D hard to call. The TCR comes from a man aged 30-40 years in good health and CMV-seropositive. The CDR3: CASSYSTAAEAFF. The CDR3 nucleotides are TGTGCCAGCAGTTACTCGACCGCGGCTGAAGCTTTCTTT.